This TCR beta chain derives from a study of cytomegalovirus exposure and HLA in healthy donors (dated by TCRdb to 2016 to 2017). Describing the broader study: According to a later analysis, one platform produced both the roughly 110 validation repertoires and the 670 or so repertoires of the first cohort. High-throughput TCR immunosequencing, statistical association of individual TCRs with disease status, and machine learning were combined to predict cytomegalovirus infection status. Along with the roughly 700-subject first cohort, a separate validation cohort of about 110 different subjects was used. The aim of the study was to test whether cataloging public T cell receptors could identify signatures of past pathogen exposure. What the work shows at the level of the full study, not this receptor alone: A later analysis lacked HLA typing for the validation cohort, so it scored co-occurrence in that cohort across all 120 or so repertoires. A later analysis found that TCRs clustered in the first cohort also tended to co-occur in the 120 validation repertoires, with just under 95% of cluster scores above 0. According to the authors, the approach could potentially be generalized to other disease states and immunological phenotypes. While some public TCRs were present in many individuals, most TCR sequences turned up only very rarely across donors. The classifier was reported to diagnose cytomegalovirus status with high specificity and sensitivity in both the original cohort and the validation cohort. The study gave a list of under 200 TCR beta chains associated with cytomegalovirus. In vitro tests confirmed that three of the cytomegalovirus-associated TCR beta chains recognize cytomegalovirus antigens.

The CDR3 covers 14 residues, taking in both the cysteine and the phenylalanine. Only the CDR3 part of the read is kept: 42 bases, read in frame from the first base. V has 5 bases trimmed and J has 7 bases trimmed; junction bases matching no gene number 6. According to the germline V gene (reference sequence), CDR1 reads SEHNR and CDR2 reads FQNEAQ. Separate from the roughly 700-subject first cohort, the validation cohort of 90 to 150 subjects was the group to which the donors belonged. Details on this clone: Which antigen it targets is not known. No much larger clone exists at a distance of one base, and base qualities are not known.

To prepare the library, the immunoSEQ multiplex PCR assay was applied. Concerning the study's data processing: To diagnose cytomegalovirus status from the catalog of TCR beta chain sequences, a statistical classification framework was built. The immuneACCESS repertoire file appears here via TCRdb, limited to in-frame rearrangements. These files lack a portion of the clones; in checked studies, under half of the deficit traces to unresolved V genes, and the cause of the others is not known. That table supplies the V and J calls and clone size; D and trimming were determined from the DNA. A total of under 100,000 clones appear in this sample, 95% to 96% of them only once. The top ten clonotypes cover 1.3% of the sample.

The chain joins TRBV7-9 to TRBJ2-1, with 9 bases in between that match TRBD2. The sequenced material came from PBMCs. This clonotype was sampled from a young woman in good health and CMV-seronegative. The DNA sequence reads TGTGCCAGCAGCCCGCGGGAGGGCCTGAATGAGCAGTTCTTC. It translates to CASSPREGLNEQFF.